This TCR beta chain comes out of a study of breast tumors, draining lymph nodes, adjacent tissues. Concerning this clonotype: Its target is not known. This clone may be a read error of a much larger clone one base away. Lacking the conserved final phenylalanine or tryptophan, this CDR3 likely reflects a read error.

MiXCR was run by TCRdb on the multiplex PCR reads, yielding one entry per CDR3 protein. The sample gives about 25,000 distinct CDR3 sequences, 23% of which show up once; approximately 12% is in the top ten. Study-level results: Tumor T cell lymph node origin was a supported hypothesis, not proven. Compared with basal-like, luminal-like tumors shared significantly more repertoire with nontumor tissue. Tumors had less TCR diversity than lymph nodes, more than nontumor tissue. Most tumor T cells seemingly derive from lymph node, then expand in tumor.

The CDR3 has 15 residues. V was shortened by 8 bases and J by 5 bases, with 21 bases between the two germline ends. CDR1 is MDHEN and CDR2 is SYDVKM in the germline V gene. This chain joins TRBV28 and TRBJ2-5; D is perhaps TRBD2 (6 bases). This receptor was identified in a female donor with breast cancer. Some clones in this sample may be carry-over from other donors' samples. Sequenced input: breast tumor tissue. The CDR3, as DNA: TGTGCCAGCTGGGGGGAGCTAGCTATTTTGGAGACCCAGTACTCC. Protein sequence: CASWGELAILETQYS.